This record looks at one TCR beta chain sequence and its context. The CDR3 is 16 residues long. CDR1 MNHEY and CDR2 SMNVEV come from the germline V gene (reference sequence). The trim removed 6 bases at V and 5 bases at J, leaving 10 bases unmatched. Using immunoSEQ multiplex PCR, the repertoire was profiled, and TCRdb retains in-frame clones only, with some absent. The sample lists some 250,000 clones; 88% were seen once. This specimen belongs to a study of blood T cell repertoires in COVID-19. Sequencing was carried out using peripheral blood. V is TRBV27 and J is TRBJ2-5; 12 positions agree with TRBD1. The receptor's source is a woman in her thirties with acute or convalescent COVID-19. In DNA form, the CDR3 reads TGTGCCAGCAGCGCCGGGACAGGGGGCGCGCGGGAGACCCAGTACTTC. Translating gives CASSAGTGGARETQYF.